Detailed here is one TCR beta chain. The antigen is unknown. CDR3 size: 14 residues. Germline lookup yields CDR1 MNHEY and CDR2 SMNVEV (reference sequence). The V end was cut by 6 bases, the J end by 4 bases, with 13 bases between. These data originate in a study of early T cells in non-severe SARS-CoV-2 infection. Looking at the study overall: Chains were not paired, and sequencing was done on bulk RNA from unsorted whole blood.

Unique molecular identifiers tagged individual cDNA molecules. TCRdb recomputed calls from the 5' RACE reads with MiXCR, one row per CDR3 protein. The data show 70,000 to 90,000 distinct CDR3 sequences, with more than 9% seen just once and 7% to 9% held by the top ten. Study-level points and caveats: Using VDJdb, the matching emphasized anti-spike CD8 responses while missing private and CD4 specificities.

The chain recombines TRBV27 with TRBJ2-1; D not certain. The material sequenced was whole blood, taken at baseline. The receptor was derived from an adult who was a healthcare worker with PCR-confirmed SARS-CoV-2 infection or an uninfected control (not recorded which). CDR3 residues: CASRERPSYNEQFF. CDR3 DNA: TGTGCCAGCAGGGAACGACCGTCTTACAATGAGCAGTTCTTC.